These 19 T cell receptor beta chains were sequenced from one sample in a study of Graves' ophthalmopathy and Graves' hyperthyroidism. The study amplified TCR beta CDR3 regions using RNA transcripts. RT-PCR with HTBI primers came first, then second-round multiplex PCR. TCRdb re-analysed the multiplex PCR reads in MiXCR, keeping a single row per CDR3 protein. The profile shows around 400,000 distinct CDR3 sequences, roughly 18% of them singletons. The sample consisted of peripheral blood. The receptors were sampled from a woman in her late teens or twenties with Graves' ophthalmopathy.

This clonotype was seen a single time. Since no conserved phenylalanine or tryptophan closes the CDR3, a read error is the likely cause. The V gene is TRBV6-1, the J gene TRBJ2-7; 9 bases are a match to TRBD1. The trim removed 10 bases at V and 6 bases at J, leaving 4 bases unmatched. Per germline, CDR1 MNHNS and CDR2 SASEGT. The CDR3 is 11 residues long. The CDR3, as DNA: TGTGCCACCGGGACAGGGAGCGAGCAGTACTAC. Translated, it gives CATGTGSEQYY.

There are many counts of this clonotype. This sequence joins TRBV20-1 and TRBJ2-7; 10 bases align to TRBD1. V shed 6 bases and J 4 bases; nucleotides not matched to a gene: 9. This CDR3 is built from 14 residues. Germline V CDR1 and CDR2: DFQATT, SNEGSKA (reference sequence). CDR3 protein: CSAGPGQGKYEQYF. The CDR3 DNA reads TGCAGTGCAGGTCCGGGACAGGGGAAGTACGAGCAGTACTTC.

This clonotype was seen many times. In nucleotides, the CDR3 is TGTGCCAGCAGTCCGGGAGCCTACGGGACAGGGGGCGGCTACACCTTC. Translated: CASSPGAYGTGGGYTF. The genes are TRBV27 and TRBJ1-2; 12 bases map to TRBD1. The CDR3 loop spans 16 amino acids. Germline V gene sequence: CDR1 MNHEY, CDR2 SMNVEV (reference sequence). Trimming removed 5 bases from V and 8 bases from J; junction bases left unmatched: 12.

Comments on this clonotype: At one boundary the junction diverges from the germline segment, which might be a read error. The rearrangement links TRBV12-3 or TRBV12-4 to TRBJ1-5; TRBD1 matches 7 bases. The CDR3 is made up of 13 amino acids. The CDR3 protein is CSSGTASNQPQHF. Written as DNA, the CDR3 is TGTTCCAGTGGGACAGCAAGCAATCAGCCCCAACATTTT.

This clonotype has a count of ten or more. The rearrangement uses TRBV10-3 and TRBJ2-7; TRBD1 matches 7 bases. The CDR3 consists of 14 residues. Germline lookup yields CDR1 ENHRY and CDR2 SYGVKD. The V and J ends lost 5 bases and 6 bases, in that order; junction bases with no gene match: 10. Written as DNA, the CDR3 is TGTGCCATCAGTCCACCGGGACAGAGTGCCGAGCAGTACTTC. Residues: CAISPPGQSAEQYF.

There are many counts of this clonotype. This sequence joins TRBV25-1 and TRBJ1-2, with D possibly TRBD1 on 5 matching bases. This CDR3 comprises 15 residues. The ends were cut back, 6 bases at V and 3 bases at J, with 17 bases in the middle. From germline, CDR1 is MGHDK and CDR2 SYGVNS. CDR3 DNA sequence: TGTGCCAGCAGAGGACATGGGGGAGGGGACTATGGCTACACCTTC. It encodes CASRGHGGGDYGYTF.

As DNA, the CDR3 is TGTGCCAGCAGTTCTGCCGGGAGTTCCTACGAGCAGTACTTC. Translated: CASSSAGSSYEQYF. This chain connects TRBV28 to TRBJ2-7; a weak D match, TRBD2 (6 bases). The V end was cut by 4 bases, the J end by 1 base, with 11 bases between. Germline-derived CDR1 and CDR2 are MDHEN and SYDVKM. This CDR3 contains 14 residues.

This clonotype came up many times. In nucleotides, the CDR3 is TGTGCTAGTGGGGACCAATACGAGCAGTACTTC. Translation: CASGDQYEQYF. The gene calls are TRBV12-5 and TRBJ2-7; D is undetermined. This CDR3 comprises 11 residues. V lost 6 bases to trimming and J lost 4 bases, with 7 bases between them. Looked up from germline, CDR1 is LGHNT and CDR2 is FRNRAP.

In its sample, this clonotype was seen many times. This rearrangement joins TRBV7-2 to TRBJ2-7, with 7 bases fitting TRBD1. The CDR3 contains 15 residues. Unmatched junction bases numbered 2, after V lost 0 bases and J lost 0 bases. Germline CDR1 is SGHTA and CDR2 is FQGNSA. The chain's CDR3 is CASSLATGSSYEQYF. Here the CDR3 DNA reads TGTGCCAGCAGCTTAGCGACAGGGAGCTCCTACGAGCAGTACTTC.

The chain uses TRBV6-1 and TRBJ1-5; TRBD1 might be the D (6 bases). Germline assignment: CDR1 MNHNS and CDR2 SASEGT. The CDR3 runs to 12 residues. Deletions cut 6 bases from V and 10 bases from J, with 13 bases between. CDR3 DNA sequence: TGTGCCAGCAGGGCCACAGGGTCACCCCAGCATTTT. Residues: CASRATGSPQHF.

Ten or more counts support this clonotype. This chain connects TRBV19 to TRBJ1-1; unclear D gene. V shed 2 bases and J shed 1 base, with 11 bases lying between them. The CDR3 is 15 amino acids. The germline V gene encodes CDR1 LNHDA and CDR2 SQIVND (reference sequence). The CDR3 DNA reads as TGTGCCAGTAGTATATCGACAAATAGGAACACTGAAGCTTTCTTT. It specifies CASSISTNRNTEAFF.

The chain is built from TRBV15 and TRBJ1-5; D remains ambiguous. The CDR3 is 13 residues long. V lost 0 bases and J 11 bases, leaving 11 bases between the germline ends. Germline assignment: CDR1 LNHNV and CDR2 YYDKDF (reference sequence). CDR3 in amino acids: CATSRDYDFAQHF. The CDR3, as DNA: TGTGCCACCAGCAGAGATTACGACTTTGCCCAGCATTTT.

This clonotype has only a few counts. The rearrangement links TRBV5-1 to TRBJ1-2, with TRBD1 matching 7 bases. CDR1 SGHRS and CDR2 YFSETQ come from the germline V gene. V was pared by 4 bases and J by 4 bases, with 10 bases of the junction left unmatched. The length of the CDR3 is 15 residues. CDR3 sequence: CASSEGTVWGYGYTF. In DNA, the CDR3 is TGCGCCAGCAGCGAAGGGACAGTCTGGGGCTATGGCTACACCTTC.

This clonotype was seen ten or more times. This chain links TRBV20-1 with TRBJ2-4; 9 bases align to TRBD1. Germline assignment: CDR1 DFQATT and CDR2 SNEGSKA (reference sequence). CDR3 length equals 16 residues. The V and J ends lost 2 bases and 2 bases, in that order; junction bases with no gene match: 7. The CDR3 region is CSARSPGTGPKNIQYF. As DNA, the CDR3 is TGCAGTGCTAGAAGTCCCGGGACAGGGCCCAAAAACATTCAGTACTTC.

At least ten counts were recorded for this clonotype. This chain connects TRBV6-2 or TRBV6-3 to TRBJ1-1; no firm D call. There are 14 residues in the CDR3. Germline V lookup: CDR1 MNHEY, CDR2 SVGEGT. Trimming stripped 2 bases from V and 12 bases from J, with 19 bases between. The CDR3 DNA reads TGTGCCAGCAGTTACGACGCCGGGCCATTAGAGACTTTCTTT. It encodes CASSYDAGPLETFF.

CDR3 bases: TGTGCCAGCAGCCTCGAGACAGGGGGCTTCACCGGGGAGCTGTTTTTT. Translating gives CASSLETGGFTGELFF. The gene calls are TRBV11-2 and TRBJ2-2; 10 bases match TRBD1. The CDR3 has 16 amino acids. CDR1 is SGHAT, CDR2 FQNNGV, per germline. The ends lost 5 bases at V and 4 bases at J; junction bases unmatched: 7.

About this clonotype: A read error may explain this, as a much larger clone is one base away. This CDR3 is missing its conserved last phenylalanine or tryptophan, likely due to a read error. The CDR3 nucleotides read TGTGCCAGCAGCCACCATTCTTACGAGCAGTACTTA. It yields the protein CASSHHSYEQYL. V gene TRBV7-9 combines with J gene TRBJ2-7; D uncertain. The CDR3 loop spans 12 amino acids. Germline V CDR1 and CDR2: SEHNR, FQNEAQ (reference sequence). Trimming cost V 5 bases and J 4 bases, with 9 bases left between them.

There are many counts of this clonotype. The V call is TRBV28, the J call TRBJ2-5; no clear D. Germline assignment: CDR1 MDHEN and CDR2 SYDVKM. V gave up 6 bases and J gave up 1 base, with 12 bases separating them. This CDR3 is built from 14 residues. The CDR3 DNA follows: TGTGCCAGCAGCCCTCGATACCTCCAAGAGACCCAGTACTTC. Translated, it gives CASSPRYLQETQYF.

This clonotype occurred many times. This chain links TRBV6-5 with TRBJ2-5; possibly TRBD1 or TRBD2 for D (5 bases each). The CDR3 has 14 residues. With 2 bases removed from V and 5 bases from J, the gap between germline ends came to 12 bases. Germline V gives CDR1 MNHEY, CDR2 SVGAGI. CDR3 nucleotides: TGTGCCAGCAGTTACCGGGGAGAGGGGGAGACCCAGTACTTC. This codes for CASSYRGEGETQYF.